The rows below give T cell receptor beta chains drawn from one sample of a study of blood T cell repertoires in COVID-19. Clones were sequenced by immunoSEQ multiplex PCR, and TCRdb holds only the in-frame ones, with some missing. The table records about 210,000 clones, roughly 90% of them present only once. Sequencing input: peripheral blood. Receptors were obtained from a woman in her thirties or forties with acute or convalescent COVID-19. Each CDR3 is given with its conserved first and last residue. A D gene is named only where the DNA matches it firmly. Where a row states a size, it is once, few, many or the class of an expanded clone; other rows omit it.

d_gene: NA
abundance: NA
j_gene: TRBJ1-1
v_gene: TRBV15
CDR3aa: CATSRDLGNRNTEAFF
CDR3nt: TGTGCCACCAGCAGAGATCTCGGTAACAGGAACACTGAAGCTTTCTTT

d_gene: TRBD1
abundance: NA
j_gene: TRBJ1-2
v_gene: TRBV7-2
CDR3aa: CASRGGQEARFRYGYTF
CDR3nt: TGTGCCAGCAGGGGGGGACAGGAAGCGAGGTTCCGCTATGGCTACACCTTC

d_gene: TRBD1
abundance: NA
j_gene: TRBJ1-2
v_gene: TRBV10-3
CDR3aa: CAISTTSRDRETEAGYTF
CDR3nt: TGTGCCATCAGCACTACATCCCGGGACAGGGAAACGGAGGCTGGCTACACCTTC

d_gene: TRBD1
abundance: NA
j_gene: TRBJ1-4
v_gene: TRBV7-9
CDR3aa: CASSLRQGDEKLFF
CDR3nt: TGTGCCAGCAGCTTACGGCAGGGGGATGAAAAACTGTTTTTT

d_gene: TRBD1
abundance: few
j_gene: TRBJ1-3
v_gene: TRBV19
CDR3aa: CARAPDRGLLRPSSGNTIYF
CDR3nt: TGTGCCAGAGCCCCGGACAGGGGCCTTCTCCGACCGAGCTCTGGAAACACCATATATTTT

d_gene: NA
abundance: NA
j_gene: TRBJ1-5
v_gene: TRBV19
CDR3aa: CASTTLGGGFNQPQHF
CDR3nt: TGTGCCAGTACCACCTTGGGGGGGGGATTCAATCAGCCCCAGCATTTT

d_gene: NA
abundance: NA
j_gene: TRBJ2-3
v_gene: TRBV7-2
CDR3aa: CASSLDYTSTDTQYF
CDR3nt: TGTGCCAGCAGCTTAGACTACACTAGCACAGATACGCAGTATTTT

d_gene: NA
abundance: NA
j_gene: TRBJ1-5
v_gene: TRBV7-9
CDR3aa: CASSPRDQPQHF
CDR3nt: TGTGCCAGCAGCCCCCGGGATCAGCCCCAGCATTTT

d_gene: NA
abundance: NA
j_gene: TRBJ1-3
v_gene: TRBV6-5
CDR3aa: CASSTLNRAGNTIYF
CDR3nt: TGTGCCAGCAGTACCCTCAACAGGGCTGGAAACACCATATATTTT

d_gene: TRBD1
abundance: NA
j_gene: TRBJ2-1
v_gene: TRBV4-2
CDR3aa: CASSRARGRGGREQFF
CDR3nt: TGTGCCAGCAGCCGGGCCAGGGGGCGGGGCGGCCGGGAGCAGTTCTTC

d_gene: TRBD1
abundance: once
j_gene: TRBJ1-4
v_gene: TRBV18
CDR3aa: CASSPISGQGLEKLFF
CDR3nt: TGTGCCAGCTCACCCATATCGGGACAGGGTCTCGAAAAACTGTTTTTT

d_gene: NA
abundance: NA
j_gene: TRBJ2-1
v_gene: TRBV14
CDR3aa: CASSQETRGSGDEQFF
CDR3nt: TGTGCCAGCAGCCAAGAGACTAGAGGGAGTGGGGATGAGCAGTTCTTC

d_gene: TRBD1
abundance: NA
j_gene: TRBJ1-2
v_gene: TRBV5-1
CDR3aa: CASSPRTGVGYTF
CDR3nt: TGCGCCAGCAGCCCCCGGACAGGGGTCGGCTACACCTTC

d_gene: NA
abundance: NA
j_gene: TRBJ1-2
v_gene: TRBV10-3
CDR3aa: CAISPMERGIRDGYTF
CDR3nt: TGTGCCATCAGCCCGATGGAGCGGGGGATTAGGGATGGCTACACCTTC

d_gene: NA
abundance: NA
j_gene: TRBJ1-6
v_gene: TRBV7-8
CDR3aa: CASSLNVKSVPNSPLHF
CDR3nt: TGTGCCAGCAGCTTAAACGTCAAGTCGGTCCCTAATTCACCCCTCCACTTT

d_gene: TRBD1
abundance: NA
j_gene: TRBJ2-1
v_gene: TRBV25-1
CDR3aa: CASSEGTGGSRYNEQFF
CDR3nt: TGTGCCAGCAGTGAAGGGACAGGGGGATCCCGATACAATGAGCAGTTCTTC

d_gene: NA
abundance: NA
j_gene: TRBJ1-1
v_gene: TRBV5-1
CDR3aa: CASSLAGGEGSEAFF
CDR3nt: TGCGCCAGCAGCTTGGCCGGAGGGGAAGGGTCTGAAGCTTTCTTT

d_gene: NA
abundance: NA
j_gene: TRBJ2-6
v_gene: TRBV6-1
CDR3aa: CASSESQGTSGANVLTF
CDR3nt: TGTGCCAGCAGTGAATCGCAGGGGACCTCTGGGGCCAACGTCCTGACTTTC

d_gene: TRBD1
abundance: NA
j_gene: TRBJ1-5
v_gene: TRBV24-1
CDR3aa: CATSDDTRGNQPQHF
CDR3nt: TGTGCCACCAGTGATGATACCAGGGGGAATCAGCCCCAGCATTTT

d_gene: TRBD1
abundance: NA
j_gene: TRBJ1-2
v_gene: TRBV5-4
CDR3aa: CASSLPDRAANYGYTF
CDR3nt: TGTGCCAGCAGCTTGCCTGACAGGGCCGCTAACTATGGCTACACCTTC

d_gene: TRBD2
abundance: NA
j_gene: TRBJ2-5
v_gene: TRBV29-1
CDR3aa: CSVEEGLAGGVETQYF
CDR3nt: TGCAGCGTTGAGGAAGGGCTAGCGGGGGGGGTAGAGACCCAGTACTTC

d_gene: TRBD1
abundance: once
j_gene: TRBJ1-2
v_gene: TRBV29-1
CDR3aa: CSVTGQTLNYGYTF
CDR3nt: TGCAGCGTAACGGGACAGACCCTTAACTATGGCTACACCTTC

d_gene: NA
abundance: NA
j_gene: TRBJ1-2
v_gene: TRBV5-6
CDR3aa: CASSLGGITYGYTF
CDR3nt: TGTGCCAGCAGCCTTGGGGGGATCACCTATGGCTACACCTTC

d_gene: NA
abundance: NA
j_gene: TRBJ1-3
v_gene: TRBV2
CDR3aa: CASARGDWNTIYF
CDR3nt: TGTGCCAGCGCCCGGGGTGATTGGAACACCATATATTTT

d_gene: NA
abundance: NA
j_gene: TRBJ2-4
v_gene: TRBV25-1
CDR3aa: CASSELGVSKNIQYF
CDR3nt: TGTGCCAGCAGTGAACTCGGAGTATCGAAAAACATTCAGTACTTC

d_gene: NA
abundance: NA
j_gene: TRBJ1-2
v_gene: TRBV11-2
CDR3aa: CASSLGGLGYGYTF
CDR3nt: TGTGCCAGCAGCTTAGGGGGGCTTGGCTATGGCTACACCTTC

d_gene: NA
abundance: once
j_gene: TRBJ2-5
v_gene: TRBV12-3/TRBV12-4
CDR3aa: CASSFGGQETQYF
CDR3nt: TGTGCCAGCAGTTTTGGCGGGCAAGAGACCCAGTACTTC

d_gene: NA
abundance: NA
j_gene: TRBJ1-3
v_gene: TRBV13
CDR3aa: CASSLLGGAGNTIYF
CDR3nt: TGTGCCAGCAGCCTCCTGGGAGGGGCTGGAAACACCATATATTTT

d_gene: NA
abundance: NA
j_gene: TRBJ1-5
v_gene: TRBV4-1
CDR3aa: CASSPRPSFSGNQPQHF
CDR3nt: TGCGCCAGCAGCCCGCGCCCTTCTTTTTCGGGCAATCAGCCCCAGCATTTT

d_gene: TRBD2
abundance: NA
j_gene: TRBJ2-1
v_gene: TRBV5-6
CDR3aa: CASSLELAGGYNEQFF
CDR3nt: TGTGCCAGCAGCTTGGAACTAGCGGGGGGGTACAATGAGCAGTTCTTC

d_gene: NA
abundance: NA
j_gene: TRBJ1-1
v_gene: TRBV9
CDR3aa: CASSVGAGLNTEAFF
CDR3nt: TGTGCCAGCAGCGTAGGGGCCGGATTGAACACTGAAGCTTTCTTT

d_gene: NA
abundance: NA
j_gene: TRBJ2-2
v_gene: TRBV7-3
CDR3aa: CASSLGGAGELFF
CDR3nt: TGTGCCAGCAGCTTAGGAGGGGCCGGGGAGCTGTTTTTT

d_gene: NA
abundance: NA
j_gene: TRBJ1-1
v_gene: TRBV2
CDR3aa: CASSVQGGTEAFF
CDR3nt: TGTGCCAGCAGTGTCCAGGGAGGGACTGAAGCTTTCTTT

d_gene: NA
abundance: NA
j_gene: TRBJ2-5
v_gene: TRBV5-1
CDR3aa: CASSPPSPGRGTQYF
CDR3nt: TGCGCCAGCAGCCCCCCAAGCCCAGGCAGGGGGACCCAGTACTTC

d_gene: NA
abundance: NA
j_gene: TRBJ1-6
v_gene: TRBV4-1
CDR3aa: CASSQSGRWNSPLHF
CDR3nt: TGCGCCAGCAGCCAAAGCGGAAGGTGGAATTCACCCCTCCACTTT

d_gene: NA
abundance: NA
j_gene: TRBJ1-2
v_gene: TRBV12-3/TRBV12-4
CDR3aa: CASSPQGREGYTF
CDR3nt: TGTGCCAGCAGCCCCCAGGGAAGAGAAGGCTACACCTTC

d_gene: TRBD1
abundance: once
j_gene: TRBJ1-5
v_gene: TRBV2
CDR3aa: CASSVGQGSQPQHF
CDR3nt: TGTGCCAGCAGTGTGGGACAGGGAAGTCAGCCCCAGCATTTT

d_gene: TRBD1
abundance: few
j_gene: TRBJ1-6
v_gene: TRBV11-2
CDR3aa: CASSLGNTGGDSPLHF
CDR3nt: TGTGCCAGCAGCTTAGGAAATACAGGGGGAGACTCACCCCTCCACTTT

d_gene: TRBD1
abundance: NA
j_gene: TRBJ1-2
v_gene: TRBV7-9
CDR3aa: CASSFRGPYYGYTF
CDR3nt: TGTGCCAGCAGTTTCAGGGGGCCCTACTATGGCTACACCTTC

d_gene: NA
abundance: NA
j_gene: TRBJ1-5
v_gene: TRBV18
CDR3aa: CASSPPGGWGSNQPQHF
CDR3nt: TGTGCCAGCTCACCACCCGGGGGTTGGGGGTCAAATCAGCCCCAGCATTTT

d_gene: NA
abundance: NA
j_gene: TRBJ2-1
v_gene: TRBV7-9
CDR3aa: CASSLGLGVASYNEQFF
CDR3nt: TGTGCCAGCAGCTTGGGACTGGGAGTGGCCTCCTACAATGAGCAGTTCTTC

d_gene: NA
abundance: NA
j_gene: TRBJ1-1
v_gene: TRBV7-2
CDR3aa: CARPLGGADLANTEAFF
CDR3nt: TGTGCCAGACCTCTGGGGGGGGCGGATTTAGCGAACACTGAAGCTTTCTTT

d_gene: TRBD2
abundance: NA
j_gene: TRBJ2-4
v_gene: TRBV4-2
CDR3aa: CASSQQAGTEGIQYF
CDR3nt: TGTGCCAGCAGCCAACAAGCGGGGACTGAGGGCATTCAGTACTTC

d_gene: TRBD1
abundance: NA
j_gene: TRBJ1-2
v_gene: TRBV25-1
CDR3aa: CASSRGQGHGYTF
CDR3nt: TGTGCCAGCAGCCGAGGACAGGGGCATGGCTACACCTTC

d_gene: NA
abundance: NA
j_gene: TRBJ2-2
v_gene: TRBV7-3
CDR3aa: CASSLIPGLNTGELFF
CDR3nt: TGTGCCAGCAGCCTAATCCCAGGGCTGAACACCGGGGAGCTGTTTTTT